This T cell receptor beta chain was recovered during a study of control samples from healthy donors and cancer patients. The CDR3 has 11 amino acids. Trimming took 7 bases from V and 6 from J, leaving 9 bases between them. Germline V gene lookup returns CDR1 MNHEY and CDR2 SVGAGI. Data came from immunoSEQ multiplex PCR; TCRdb stores just in-frame clones and leaves some out. The table includes over 150,000 clones, approximately 93% detected once. This TCR was sampled from a man aged 40-49 years in good health. The sequenced material came from blood. The chain carries TRBV6-5 and TRBJ1-2; no clear D. The CDR3 sequence: CASNDGDGYTF. The CDR3 DNA reads TGTGCCAGCAACGACGGGGATGGCTACACCTTC.